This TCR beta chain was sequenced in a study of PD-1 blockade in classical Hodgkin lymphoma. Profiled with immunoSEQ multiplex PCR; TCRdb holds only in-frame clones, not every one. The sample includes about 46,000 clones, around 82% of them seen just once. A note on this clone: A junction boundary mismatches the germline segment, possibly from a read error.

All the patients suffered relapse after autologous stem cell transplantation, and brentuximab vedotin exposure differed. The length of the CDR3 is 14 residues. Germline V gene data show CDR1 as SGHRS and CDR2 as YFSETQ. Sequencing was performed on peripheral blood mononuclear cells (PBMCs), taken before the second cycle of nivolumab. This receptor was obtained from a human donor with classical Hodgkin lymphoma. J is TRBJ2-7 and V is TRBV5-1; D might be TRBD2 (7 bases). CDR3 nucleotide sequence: TGCGCCACAAAACCCGGGACTACTTCGGGCAAGGGGGACTTC. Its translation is CATKPGTTSGKGDF.